Here is one TCR beta chain with its context. Its matching antigen is unknown. V was cut by 5 bases and J by 7 bases, with 17 bases left in between. The germline gives CDR1 MNHNY, CDR2 SVGAGI (reference sequence). The CDR3 is 15 amino acids. This specimen belongs to a study of CD8 T cells in Susac syndrome. Negative isolation yielded the CD8+ and CD4+ T cells, while FACS enriched the TEMRA cells. Overall study results and limits: As the study acknowledged, the number of individuals in its TCR sequencing and HLA analysis was relatively small.

RNA amounts of roughly 0.5 to 1 ug underwent reverse transcription with random hexamers. Across 54 Vbeta and 13 Jbeta, TCR beta CDR3 was amplified with immunoSEQ multiplex PCR. MiXCR, applied by TCRdb to the immunoSEQ multiplex PCR reads, yields one record per CDR3 protein. The repertoire includes around 120,000 distinct CDR3 sequences, about 94% of them detected once, and approximately 0.13% sits in the top ten. The sequencing input was CD4+ T cells from PBMCs. The source of this sequence is a human donor with multiple sclerosis. The chain recombines TRBV6-6 with TRBJ1-4; no definite D call. The CDR3 nucleotides are TGTGCCAGCAGTGGGCTGGACGGTTGGAGTGAAAAACTGTTTTTT. Amino acid sequence: CASSGLDGWSEKLFF.